This T cell receptor beta chain was captured by sequencing in a study of T cell repertoires in cytomegalovirus infection. At the level of the study: TCR beta signatures that were public indicated CMV infection and matching HLA type. General study results and limits: The ex vivo response showed dominance by HLA-C-restricted CMV-specific TCR beta clonotypes.

In its sample, this clonotype was seen many times. What it recognizes is unknown. TCRdb re-called the reads through MiXCR, storing one row per CDR3 protein. The sample holds some 71,000 distinct CDR3 sequences, 25% to 30% seen once. The V end was cut by 2 bases, the J end by 1 base, with 11 bases between. The CDR3 has 15 amino acids. The V gene's germline CDR1 is SGHVS and CDR2 FQNEAQ. This sample comprised CD8+ T cells from cultured PBMCs, obtained from culture after CMV antigen stimulation. This receptor was taken from a human donor in good health (CMV status not recorded). Some clones in this sample may be carry-over from other donors' samples. The J gene is TRBJ1-1, the V gene TRBV7-8; D is perhaps TRBD1 (6 bases). Written as DNA, the CDR3 is TGTGCCAGCAGCTTACAGGGGCGAACGAACACTGAAGCTTTCTTT. Translating it yields CASSLQGRTNTEAFF.